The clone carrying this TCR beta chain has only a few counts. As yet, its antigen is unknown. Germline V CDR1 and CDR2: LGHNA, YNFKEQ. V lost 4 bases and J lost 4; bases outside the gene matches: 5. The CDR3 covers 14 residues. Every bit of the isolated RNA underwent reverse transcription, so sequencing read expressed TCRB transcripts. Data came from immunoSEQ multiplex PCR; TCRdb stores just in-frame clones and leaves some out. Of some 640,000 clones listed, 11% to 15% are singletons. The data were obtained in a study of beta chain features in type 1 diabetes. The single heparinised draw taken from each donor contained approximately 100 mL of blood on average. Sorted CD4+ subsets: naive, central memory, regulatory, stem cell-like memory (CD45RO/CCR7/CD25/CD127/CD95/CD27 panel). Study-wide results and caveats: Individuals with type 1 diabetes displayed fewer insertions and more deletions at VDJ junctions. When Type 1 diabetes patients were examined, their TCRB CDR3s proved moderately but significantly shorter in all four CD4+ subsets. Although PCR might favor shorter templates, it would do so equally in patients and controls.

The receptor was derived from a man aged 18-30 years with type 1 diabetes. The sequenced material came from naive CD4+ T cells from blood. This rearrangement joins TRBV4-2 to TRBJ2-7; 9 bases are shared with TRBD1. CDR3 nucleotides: TGTGCCAGCAGCCTTCCCGGGACAGGGTACGAGCAGTACTTC. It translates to CASSLPGTGYEQYF.